Listed below are T cell receptor beta chains from one sample, sequenced in a study of CD8 T cells in ankylosing spondylitis. TCRdb analysed the 5' RACE reads with MiXCR anew, one entry per CDR3 protein. The data show about 840,000 distinct CDR3 sequences, roughly 10% seen once. The sample comprised blood, either unsorted or a sorted T cell fraction (not recorded which). These receptors were obtained from a male donor with ankylosing spondylitis. Both conserved end residues are part of each CDR3. D genes are given only for firm matches. A row's size may be missing; if present it is once, few, many or a size class.

d_call: -
cdr3_length: 16
clone_size: -
v_call: TRBV9
j_call: TRBJ2-7
cdr3_aa: CASSVGVGGVSYEQYF
cdr3_nt: TGTGCCAGCAGCGTCGGCGTAGGGGGGGTCTCCTACGAGCAGTACTTC

d_call: TRBD2
cdr3_length: 14
clone_size: -
v_call: TRBV20-1
j_call: TRBJ2-1
cdr3_aa: CSAPPRGSYNEQFF
cdr3_nt: TGCAGTGCCCCGCCGCGGGGGTCCTACAATGAGCAGTTCTTC

d_call: -
cdr3_length: 14
clone_size: many
v_call: TRBV20-1
j_call: TRBJ1-3
cdr3_aa: CSALPPWAGNTIYF
cdr3_nt: TGCAGTGCCCTTCCTCCGTGGGCTGGAAACACCATATATTTT

d_call: -
cdr3_length: 17
clone_size: -
v_call: TRBV6-1
j_call: TRBJ1-1
cdr3_aa: CASSDLTYIRRGTEAFF
cdr3_nt: TGTGCCAGCAGCGACCTTACATACATACGCAGGGGAACTGAAGCTTTCTTT

d_call: -
cdr3_length: 14
clone_size: -
v_call: TRBV20-1
j_call: TRBJ2-7
cdr3_aa: CSAIRGTSSYEQYF
cdr3_nt: TGCAGTGCTATTAGGGGCACGAGCTCCTACGAGCAGTACTTC

d_call: TRBD1
cdr3_length: 14
clone_size: -
v_call: TRBV28
j_call: TRBJ1-6
cdr3_aa: CAITLRGPGSPLHF
cdr3_nt: TGTGCCATAACGCTCAGGGGGCCTGGATCACCCCTCCACTTT

d_call: -
cdr3_length: 13
clone_size: many
v_call: TRBV29-1
j_call: TRBJ1-1
cdr3_aa: CSVRDIINTEAFF
cdr3_nt: TGCAGCGTTCGGGACATCATAAACACTGAAGCTTTCTTT

d_call: -
cdr3_length: 17
clone_size: few
v_call: TRBV7-8
j_call: TRBJ1-5
cdr3_aa: CASSLVGVGGVGQPQHF
cdr3_nt: TGTGCCAGCAGCTTAGTGGGGGTGGGGGGGGTCGGTCAGCCCCAGCATTTT

d_call: TRBD2
cdr3_length: 14
clone_size: few
v_call: TRBV20-1
j_call: TRBJ2-5
cdr3_aa: CSAGVLAQQETQYF
cdr3_nt: TGCAGTGCTGGGGTACTAGCGCAGCAAGAGACCCAGTACTTC

d_call: -
cdr3_length: 14
clone_size: many
v_call: TRBV12-3/TRBV12-4
j_call: TRBJ2-1
cdr3_aa: CASTGWSSYNEQFF
cdr3_nt: TGTGCCAGCACCGGGTGGAGCTCCTACAATGAGCAGTTCTTC

d_call: -
cdr3_length: 17
clone_size: -
v_call: TRBV11-2
j_call: TRBJ2-3
cdr3_aa: CASSLLRGDSSTDTQYF
cdr3_nt: TGTGCCAGCAGCTTACTTCGCGGGGACTCTAGCACAGATACGCAGTATTTT

d_call: -
cdr3_length: 14
clone_size: -
v_call: TRBV7-2
j_call: TRBJ1-1
cdr3_aa: CASRLGGPVTEAFF
cdr3_nt: TGTGCCAGCAGACTCGGGGGGCCGGTCACTGAAGCTTTCTTT

d_call: -
cdr3_length: 15
clone_size: few
v_call: TRBV6-1
j_call: TRBJ2-2
cdr3_aa: CASSIQGQNTGELFF
cdr3_nt: TGTGCCAGCAGTATCCAGGGACAGAACACCGGGGAGCTGTTTTTT

d_call: -
cdr3_length: 14
clone_size: -
v_call: TRBV15
j_call: TRBJ1-4
cdr3_aa: CATSRDTRTEKLFF
cdr3_nt: TGTGCCACCAGCAGAGATACGCGGACTGAAAAACTGTTTTTT

d_call: -
cdr3_length: 13
clone_size: few
v_call: TRBV28
j_call: TRBJ2-7
cdr3_aa: CASSLFNTDEQYF
cdr3_nt: TGTGCCAGCAGTTTATTCAACACCGACGAGCAGTACTTC

d_call: TRBD1
cdr3_length: 13
clone_size: -
v_call: TRBV6-2/TRBV6-3
j_call: TRBJ1-1
cdr3_aa: CASRIGGNTEAFF
cdr3_nt: TGTGCCAGCAGAATAGGGGGCAACACTGAAGCTTTCTTT

d_call: TRBD2
cdr3_length: 14
clone_size: many
v_call: TRBV28
j_call: TRBJ2-3
cdr3_aa: CATYSGGAPDTQYF
cdr3_nt: TGTGCCACCTATAGCGGGGGGGCCCCAGATACGCAGTATTTT

d_call: -
cdr3_length: 12
clone_size: -
v_call: TRBV20-1
j_call: TRBJ2-5
cdr3_aa: CSAHQSRETQYF
cdr3_nt: TGCAGTGCTCACCAGTCCCGGGAGACCCAGTACTTC

d_call: -
cdr3_length: 14
clone_size: many
v_call: TRBV6-2/TRBV6-3
j_call: TRBJ2-3
cdr3_aa: CASSPNGNTDTQYF
cdr3_nt: TGTGCCAGCAGTCCCAACGGTAACACAGATACGCAGTATTTT

d_call: -
cdr3_length: 14
clone_size: many
v_call: TRBV20-1
j_call: TRBJ1-1
cdr3_aa: CSAKMGAMNTEAFF
cdr3_nt: TGCAGTGCCAAGATGGGGGCTATGAACACTGAAGCTTTCTTT

d_call: -
cdr3_length: 14
clone_size: few
v_call: TRBV7-2
j_call: TRBJ2-7
cdr3_aa: CASSSQVISYEQYF
cdr3_nt: TGTGCCAGCAGCTCTCAGGTGATCTCCTACGAGCAGTACTTC

d_call: -
cdr3_length: 12
clone_size: few
v_call: TRBV7-6
j_call: TRBJ2-4
cdr3_aa: CASSADRNIQYF
cdr3_nt: TGTGCCAGCAGCGCGGACAGAAACATTCAGTACTTC

d_call: -
cdr3_length: 12
clone_size: many
v_call: TRBV28
j_call: TRBJ2-5
cdr3_aa: CASSTREETQYF
cdr3_nt: TGTGCCAGCAGCACTAGGGAAGAGACCCAGTACTTC

d_call: -
cdr3_length: 13
clone_size: -
v_call: TRBV4-1
j_call: TRBJ1-4
cdr3_aa: CASSQDPPRPLFF
cdr3_nt: TGCGCCAGCAGCCAAGATCCTCCCCGACCCTTGTTTTTT

d_call: -
cdr3_length: 12
clone_size: -
v_call: TRBV20-1
j_call: TRBJ2-1
cdr3_aa: CSAVQGNHEQFF
cdr3_nt: TGCAGTGCGGTACAGGGAAACCATGAGCAGTTCTTC

d_call: TRBD1
cdr3_length: 15
clone_size: -
v_call: TRBV5-1
j_call: TRBJ1-2
cdr3_aa: CASSSGQGAKYGYTF
cdr3_nt: TGCGCCAGCAGCTCCGGACAGGGGGCAAAATATGGCTACACCTTC

d_call: -
cdr3_length: 16
clone_size: few
v_call: TRBV11-2
j_call: TRBJ2-1
cdr3_aa: CASSLGQGRGYNEQFF
cdr3_nt: TGTGCCAGCAGCTTAGGCCAGGGAAGGGGTTACAATGAGCAGTTCTTC

d_call: TRBD1
cdr3_length: 14
clone_size: many
v_call: TRBV6-1
j_call: TRBJ1-6
cdr3_aa: CASARDRVDSPLHF
cdr3_nt: TGTGCCAGTGCCAGGGACAGGGTTGATTCACCCCTCCACTTT

d_call: -
cdr3_length: 12
clone_size: many
v_call: TRBV20-1
j_call: TRBJ2-3
cdr3_aa: CSARDLADTQYF
cdr3_nt: TGCAGTGCTAGAGATTTGGCAGATACGCAGTATTTT

d_call: -
cdr3_length: 12
clone_size: few
v_call: TRBV5-1
j_call: TRBJ2-5
cdr3_aa: CASTQYQETQYF
cdr3_nt: TGCGCCAGCACTCAGTACCAAGAGACCCAGTACTTC

d_call: -
cdr3_length: 15
clone_size: few
v_call: TRBV13
j_call: TRBJ1-3
cdr3_aa: CASSLSGHSGNTIYF
cdr3_nt: TGTGCCAGCAGCTTATCCGGACACTCTGGAAACACCATATATTTT

d_call: TRBD1
cdr3_length: 13
clone_size: -
v_call: TRBV20-1
j_call: TRBJ2-7
cdr3_aa: CSALRDRGDEQYF
cdr3_nt: TGCAGTGCTCTCCGGGACAGGGGCGACGAGCAGTACTTC

d_call: -
cdr3_length: 17
clone_size: -
v_call: TRBV20-1
j_call: TRBJ2-3
cdr3_aa: CSARDSDRWGETDTQYF
cdr3_nt: TGCAGTGCTAGGGATTCGGACAGGTGGGGGGAGACAGATACGCAGTATTTT

d_call: -
cdr3_length: 14
clone_size: -
v_call: TRBV20-1
j_call: TRBJ2-7
cdr3_aa: CSAGGAGMTYEQYF
cdr3_nt: TGCAGTGCCGGAGGGGCAGGTATGACCTACGAGCAGTACTTC

d_call: -
cdr3_length: 15
clone_size: -
v_call: TRBV10-3
j_call: TRBJ1-3
cdr3_aa: CAISVGTASGNTIYF
cdr3_nt: TGTGCCATCAGTGTTGGGACTGCCTCTGGAAACACCATATATTTT

d_call: -
cdr3_length: 17
clone_size: -
v_call: TRBV9
j_call: TRBJ1-3
cdr3_aa: CASSAMLHLSSGNTIYF
cdr3_nt: TGTGCCAGCAGCGCCATGCTACACCTGAGCTCTGGAAACACCATATATTTT

d_call: -
cdr3_length: 13
clone_size: few
v_call: TRBV7-2
j_call: TRBJ1-1
cdr3_aa: CASKVQGNTEAFF
cdr3_nt: TGTGCCAGCAAGGTCCAGGGGAACACTGAAGCTTTCTTT

d_call: TRBD1
cdr3_length: 15
clone_size: few
v_call: TRBV18
j_call: TRBJ1-2
cdr3_aa: CASSLMTGRFYGYTF
cdr3_nt: TGTGCCAGCTCACTCATGACAGGGAGGTTCTATGGCTACACCTTC

d_call: TRBD2
cdr3_length: 15
clone_size: -
v_call: TRBV5-6
j_call: TRBJ2-2
cdr3_aa: CASSLWASGTGELFF
cdr3_nt: TGTGCCAGCAGCTTGTGGGCTAGCGGCACCGGGGAGCTGTTTTTT

d_call: TRBD1
cdr3_length: 13
clone_size: -
v_call: TRBV27
j_call: TRBJ1-2
cdr3_aa: CASGQGRDYGYTF
cdr3_nt: TGTGCCAGCGGACAGGGCAGAGACTATGGCTACACCTTC

d_call: TRBD1
cdr3_length: 12
clone_size: many
v_call: TRBV29-1
j_call: TRBJ2-3
cdr3_aa: CSHQTGADTQYF
cdr3_nt: TGCAGCCACCAGACAGGGGCAGATACGCAGTATTTT

d_call: -
cdr3_length: 15
clone_size: -
v_call: TRBV5-6
j_call: TRBJ2-3
cdr3_aa: CASSLAAPSTDTQYF
cdr3_nt: TGTGCCAGCAGCTTGGCCGCTCCTAGCACAGATACGCAGTATTTT

d_call: -
cdr3_length: 20
clone_size: many
v_call: TRBV2
j_call: TRBJ1-2
cdr3_aa: CASSDLLGGPGFRGVYGYTF
cdr3_nt: TGTGCCAGCAGTGATCTTTTAGGGGGACCTGGCTTCCGAGGGGTCTATGGCTACACCTTC

d_call: -
cdr3_length: 15
clone_size: few
v_call: TRBV5-1
j_call: TRBJ2-7
cdr3_aa: CASSLLEGGSYEQYF
cdr3_nt: TGCGCCAGCAGCTTGCTCGAAGGGGGCTCCTACGAGCAGTACTTC

d_call: -
cdr3_length: 14
clone_size: few
v_call: TRBV4-3
j_call: TRBJ2-7
cdr3_aa: CASSQDQGTYEQYF
cdr3_nt: TGCGCCAGCAGCCAAGATCAGGGAACCTACGAGCAGTACTTC

d_call: -
cdr3_length: 16
clone_size: -
v_call: TRBV7-2
j_call: TRBJ1-1
cdr3_aa: CASSLFAGRVNTEAFF
cdr3_nt: TGTGCCAGCAGCTTATTTGCAGGACGGGTGAACACTGAAGCTTTCTTT

d_call: -
cdr3_length: 13
clone_size: many
v_call: TRBV6-5
j_call: TRBJ1-2
cdr3_aa: CASSYAGFYGYTF
cdr3_nt: TGTGCCAGCAGTTATGCAGGGTTCTATGGCTACACCTTC

d_call: -
cdr3_length: 16
clone_size: -
v_call: TRBV18
j_call: TRBJ2-2
cdr3_aa: CASSPLGPGNTGELFF
cdr3_nt: TGTGCCAGCTCACCACTGGGACCTGGGAACACCGGGGAGCTGTTTTTT

d_call: -
cdr3_length: 14
clone_size: -
v_call: TRBV3-1
j_call: TRBJ1-4
cdr3_aa: CASSLFSLNEKLFF
cdr3_nt: TGTGCCAGCAGCCTTTTTTCCCTCAATGAAAAACTGTTTTTT

d_call: TRBD1
cdr3_length: 14
clone_size: -
v_call: TRBV7-2
j_call: TRBJ2-7
cdr3_aa: CASGRGQGSYEQYF
cdr3_nt: TGTGCCAGCGGAAGGGGACAGGGGTCGTACGAGCAGTACTTC

d_call: -
cdr3_length: 12
clone_size: -
v_call: TRBV29-1
j_call: TRBJ2-7
cdr3_aa: CSVETVSYEQYF
cdr3_nt: TGCAGCGTTGAAACAGTCTCCTACGAGCAGTACTTC

d_call: TRBD1
cdr3_length: 15
clone_size: few
v_call: TRBV6-5
j_call: TRBJ2-5
cdr3_aa: CASSYSTGDWETQYF
cdr3_nt: TGTGCCAGCAGTTACTCGACAGGGGATTGGGAGACCCAGTACTTC

d_call: -
cdr3_length: 11
clone_size: many
v_call: TRBV20-1
j_call: TRBJ1-1
cdr3_aa: CSAPKAGEAFF
cdr3_nt: TGCAGTGCCCCCAAGGCAGGGGAAGCTTTCTTT

d_call: -
cdr3_length: 14
clone_size: many
v_call: TRBV10-3
j_call: TRBJ1-1
cdr3_aa: CAISEYTVGTEAFF
cdr3_nt: TGTGCCATCAGTGAGTACACGGTGGGCACTGAAGCTTTCTTT